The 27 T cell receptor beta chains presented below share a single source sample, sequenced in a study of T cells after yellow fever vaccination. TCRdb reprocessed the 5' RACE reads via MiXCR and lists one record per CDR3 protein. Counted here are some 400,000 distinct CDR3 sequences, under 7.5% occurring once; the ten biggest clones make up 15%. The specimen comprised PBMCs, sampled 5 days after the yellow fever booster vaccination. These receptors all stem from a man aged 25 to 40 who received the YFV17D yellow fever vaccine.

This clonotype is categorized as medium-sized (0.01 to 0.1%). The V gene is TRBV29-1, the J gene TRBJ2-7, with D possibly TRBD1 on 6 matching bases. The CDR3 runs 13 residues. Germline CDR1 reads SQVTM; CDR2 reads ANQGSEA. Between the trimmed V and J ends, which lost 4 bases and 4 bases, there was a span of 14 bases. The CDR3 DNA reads TGCAGCGTTGGTGTAAGCCAGGGGTACGAGCAGTACTTC. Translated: CSVGVSQGYEQYF.

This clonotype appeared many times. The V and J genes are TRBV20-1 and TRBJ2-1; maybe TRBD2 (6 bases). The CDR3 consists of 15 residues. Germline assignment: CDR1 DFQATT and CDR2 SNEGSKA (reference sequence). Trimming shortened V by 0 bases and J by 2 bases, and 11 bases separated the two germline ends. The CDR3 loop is CSARDRGFAYNEQFF. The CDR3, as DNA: TGCAGTGCTAGAGATCGGGGGTTCGCCTACAATGAGCAGTTCTTC.

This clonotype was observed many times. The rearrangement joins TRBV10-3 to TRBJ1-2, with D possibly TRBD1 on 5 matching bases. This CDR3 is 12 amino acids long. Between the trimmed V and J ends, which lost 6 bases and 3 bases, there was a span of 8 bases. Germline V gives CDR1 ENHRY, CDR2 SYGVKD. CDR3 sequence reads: CAIRATDYGYTF. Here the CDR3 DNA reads TGTGCCATCAGAGCGACAGACTATGGCTACACCTTC.

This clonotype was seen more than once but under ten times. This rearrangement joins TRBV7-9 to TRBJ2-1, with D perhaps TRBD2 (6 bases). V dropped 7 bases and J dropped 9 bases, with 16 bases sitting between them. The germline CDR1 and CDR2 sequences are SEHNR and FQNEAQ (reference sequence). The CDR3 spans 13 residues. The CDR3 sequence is CASKPEGLGEQFF. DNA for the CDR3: TGTGCCAGCAAGCCGGAGGGGCTCGGTGAGCAGTTCTTC.

For the CDR3, the DNA is TGTGCCAGCAGTTTATCAGGGGAGGGAACCAAAAACATTCAGTACTTC. This gives the protein CASSLSGEGTKNIQYF. The J gene is TRBJ2-4, the V gene TRBV28; tentative D call: TRBD2 (7 bases). CDR3 length: 16 residues. Germline loops: CDR1 MDHEN, CDR2 SYDVKM. V dropped 1 base and J dropped 2 bases, with 12 bases sitting between them.

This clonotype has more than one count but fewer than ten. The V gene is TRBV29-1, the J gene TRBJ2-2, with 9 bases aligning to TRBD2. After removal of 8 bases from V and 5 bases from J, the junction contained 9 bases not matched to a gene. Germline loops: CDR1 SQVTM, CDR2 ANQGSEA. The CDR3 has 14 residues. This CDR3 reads CSTSGTSTTGELFF. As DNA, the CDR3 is TGCAGCACCTCCGGGACTAGCACTACCGGGGAGCTGTTTTTT.

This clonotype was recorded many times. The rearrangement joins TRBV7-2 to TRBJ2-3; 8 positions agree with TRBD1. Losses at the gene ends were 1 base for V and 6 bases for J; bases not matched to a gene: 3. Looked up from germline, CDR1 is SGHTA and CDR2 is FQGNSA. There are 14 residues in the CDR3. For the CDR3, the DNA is TGTGCCAGCAGCTTAGGCAGGGGGCCGGATACGCAGTATTTT. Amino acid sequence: CASSLGRGPDTQYF.

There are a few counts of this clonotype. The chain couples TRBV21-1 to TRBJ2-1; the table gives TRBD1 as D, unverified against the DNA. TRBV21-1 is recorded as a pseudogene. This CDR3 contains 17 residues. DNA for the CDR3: TGTGCCAGCAGCAGAAGACTCTGGAAGGGGTCCTACAATGAGCAGTTCTTC. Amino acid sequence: CASSRRLWKGSYNEQFF.

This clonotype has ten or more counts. DNA of the CDR3: TGTGCCAGCAGCCCAGGTTCCCTTGAAGACGCAGATACGCAGTATTTT. Protein: CASSPGSLEDADTQYF. J is TRBJ2-3 and V is TRBV21-1. TRBV21-1 counts as a pseudogene. This CDR3 is 16 amino acids long.

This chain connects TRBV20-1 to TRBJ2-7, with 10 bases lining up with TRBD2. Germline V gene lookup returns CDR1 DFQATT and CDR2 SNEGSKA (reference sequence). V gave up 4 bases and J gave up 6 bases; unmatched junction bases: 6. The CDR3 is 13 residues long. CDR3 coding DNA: TGCAGTGCTACTCTAGCGGGAGATGGCGAGCAGTACTTC. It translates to CSATLAGDGEQYF.

The chain's CDR3 is CASSLRGFYEQYF. In nucleotides, the CDR3 is TGTGCCAGCAGCCTGAGGGGGTTCTACGAGCAGTACTTC. This chain uses TRBV27 with TRBJ2-7, with D possibly TRBD1 on 6 matching bases. Per germline, CDR1 MNHEY and CDR2 SMNVEV (reference sequence). The length of the CDR3 is 13 residues. Deletions cut 6 bases from V and 3 bases from J, with 12 bases between.

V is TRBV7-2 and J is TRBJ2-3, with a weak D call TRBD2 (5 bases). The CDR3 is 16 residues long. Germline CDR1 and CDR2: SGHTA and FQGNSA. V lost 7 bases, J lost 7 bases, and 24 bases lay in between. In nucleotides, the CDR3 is TGTGCCAGCACCCCCGGTTACGGAGGAACCACGAATACGCAGTATTTT. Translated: CASTPGYGGTTNTQYF.

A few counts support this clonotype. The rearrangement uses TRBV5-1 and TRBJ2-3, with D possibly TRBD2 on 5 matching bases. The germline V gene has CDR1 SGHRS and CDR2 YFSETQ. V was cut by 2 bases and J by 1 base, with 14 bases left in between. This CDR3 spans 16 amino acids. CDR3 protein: CASSFLGLRGTDTQYF. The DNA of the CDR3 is TGCGCCAGCAGCTTCCTAGGACTCAGAGGCACAGATACGCAGTATTTT.

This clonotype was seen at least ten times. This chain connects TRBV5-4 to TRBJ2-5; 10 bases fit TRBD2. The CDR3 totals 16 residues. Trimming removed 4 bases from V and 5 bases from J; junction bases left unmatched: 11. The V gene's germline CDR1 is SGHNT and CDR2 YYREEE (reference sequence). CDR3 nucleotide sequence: TGTGCCAGCAGCACATCAGCGGGAGGGCCCTCGGAGACCCAGTACTTC. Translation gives CASSTSAGGPSETQYF. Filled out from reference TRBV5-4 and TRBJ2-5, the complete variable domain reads ETGVTQSPTHLIKTRGQQVTLRCSSQSGHNTVSWYQQALGQGPQFIFQYYREEENGRGNFPPRFSGLQFPNYSSELNVNALELDDSALYLCASSTSAGGPSETQYFGPGTRLLVL.

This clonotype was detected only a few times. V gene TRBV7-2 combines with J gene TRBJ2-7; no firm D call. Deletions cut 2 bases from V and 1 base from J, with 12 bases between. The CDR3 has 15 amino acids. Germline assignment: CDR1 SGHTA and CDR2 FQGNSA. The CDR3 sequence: CASSLNREPSYEQYF. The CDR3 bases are TGTGCCAGCAGCTTAAACCGCGAGCCGTCCTACGAGCAGTACTTC.

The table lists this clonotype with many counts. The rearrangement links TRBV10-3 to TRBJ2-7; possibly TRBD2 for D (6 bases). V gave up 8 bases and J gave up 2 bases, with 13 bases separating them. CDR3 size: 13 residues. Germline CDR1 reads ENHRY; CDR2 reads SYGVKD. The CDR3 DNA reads TGTGCCATCTCCGGACTATCCCCCTACGAGCAGTACTTC. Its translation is CAISGLSPYEQYF.

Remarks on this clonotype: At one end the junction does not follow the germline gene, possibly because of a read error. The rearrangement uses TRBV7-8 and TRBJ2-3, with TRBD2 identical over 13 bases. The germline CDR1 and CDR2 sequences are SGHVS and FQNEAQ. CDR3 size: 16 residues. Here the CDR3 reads CASSRLAGGSRDTQYF. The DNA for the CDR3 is TGTGCCAGCAGCCGACTAGCGGGAGGCAGCAGAGATACGCAGTATTTT.

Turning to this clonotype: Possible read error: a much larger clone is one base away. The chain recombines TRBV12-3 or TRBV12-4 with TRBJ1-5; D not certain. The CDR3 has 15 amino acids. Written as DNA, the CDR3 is TGTGCCAGCAGTCCCCGGGGTAACAGCAATCGGCCCCAGCATTTT. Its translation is CASSPRGNSNRPQHF.

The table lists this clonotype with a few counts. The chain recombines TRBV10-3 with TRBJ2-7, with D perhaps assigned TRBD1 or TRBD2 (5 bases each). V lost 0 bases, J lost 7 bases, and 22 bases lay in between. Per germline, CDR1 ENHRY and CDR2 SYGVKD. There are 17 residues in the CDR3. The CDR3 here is CAISESSGLETSLEQYF. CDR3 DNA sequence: TGTGCCATCAGTGAGTCCTCGGGGCTGGAGACTTCTTTAGAGCAGTACTTC.

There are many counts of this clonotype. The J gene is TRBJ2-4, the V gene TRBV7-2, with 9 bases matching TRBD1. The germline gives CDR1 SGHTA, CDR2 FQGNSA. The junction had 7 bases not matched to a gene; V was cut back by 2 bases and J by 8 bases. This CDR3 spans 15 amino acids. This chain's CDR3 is CASSLRTGAPDIQYF. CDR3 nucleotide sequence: TGTGCCAGCAGCTTACGGACAGGGGCCCCTGACATTCAGTACTTC. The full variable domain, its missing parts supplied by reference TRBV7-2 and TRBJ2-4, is GAGVSQSPSNKVTEKGKDVELRCDPISGHTALYWYRQSLGQGLEFLIYFQGNSAPDKSGLPSDRFSAERTGGSVSTLTIQRTQQEDSAVYLCASSLRTGAPDIQYFGAGTRLSVL.

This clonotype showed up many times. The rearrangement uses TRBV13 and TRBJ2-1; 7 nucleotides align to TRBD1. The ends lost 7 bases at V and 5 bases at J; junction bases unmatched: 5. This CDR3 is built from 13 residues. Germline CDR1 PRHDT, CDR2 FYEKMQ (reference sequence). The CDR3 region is CASTRDSNNEQFF. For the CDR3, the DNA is TGTGCCAGCACTAGGGACAGTAACAATGAGCAGTTCTTC.

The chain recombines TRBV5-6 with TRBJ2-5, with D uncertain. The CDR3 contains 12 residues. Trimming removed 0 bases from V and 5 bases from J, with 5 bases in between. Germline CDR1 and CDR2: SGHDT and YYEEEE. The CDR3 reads CASSLDAETQYF. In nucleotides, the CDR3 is TGTGCCAGCAGCTTGGATGCGGAGACCCAGTACTTC.

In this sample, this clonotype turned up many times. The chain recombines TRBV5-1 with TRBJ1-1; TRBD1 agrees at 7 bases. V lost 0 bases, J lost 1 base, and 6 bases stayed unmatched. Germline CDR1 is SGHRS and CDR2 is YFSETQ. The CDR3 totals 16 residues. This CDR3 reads CASSLESGTANTEAFF. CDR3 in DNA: TGCGCCAGCAGCTTGGAATCCGGGACAGCGAACACTGAAGCTTTCTTT. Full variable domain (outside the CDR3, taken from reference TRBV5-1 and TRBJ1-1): KAGVTQTPRYLIKTRGQQVTLSCSPISGHRSVSWYQQTPGQGLQFLFEYFSETQRNKGNFPGRFSGRQFSNSRSEMNVSTLELGDSALYLCASSLESGTANTEAFFGQGTRLTVV.

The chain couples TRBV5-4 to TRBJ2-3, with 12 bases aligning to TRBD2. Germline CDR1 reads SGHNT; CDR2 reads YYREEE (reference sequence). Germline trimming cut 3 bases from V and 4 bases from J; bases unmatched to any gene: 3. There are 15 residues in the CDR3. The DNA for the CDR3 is TGTGCCAGCAGCTCCGCTAGCGGGAGGGCAGATACGCAGTATTTT. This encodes CASSSASGRADTQYF. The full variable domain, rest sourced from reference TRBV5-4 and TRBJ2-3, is ETGVTQSPTHLIKTRGQQVTLRCSSQSGHNTVSWYQQALGQGPQFIFQYYREEENGRGNFPPRFSGLQFPNYSSELNVNALELDDSALYLCASSSASGRADTQYFGPGTRLTVL.

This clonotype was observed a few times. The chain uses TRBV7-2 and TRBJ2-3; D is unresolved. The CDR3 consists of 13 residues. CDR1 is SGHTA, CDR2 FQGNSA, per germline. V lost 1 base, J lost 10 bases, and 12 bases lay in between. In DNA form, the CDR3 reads TGTGCCAGCAGCTTAGGGTCGGTTGAGGCGCAGTATTTT. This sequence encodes CASSLGSVEAQYF.

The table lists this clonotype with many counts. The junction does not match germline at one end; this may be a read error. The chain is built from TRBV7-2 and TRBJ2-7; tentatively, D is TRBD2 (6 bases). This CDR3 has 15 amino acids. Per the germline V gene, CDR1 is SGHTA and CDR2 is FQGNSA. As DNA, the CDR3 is TGTGCCAGCAGCCTAGCCGGGACTGGACCCTACGAGCAGTACTTC. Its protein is CASSLAGTGPYEQYF.

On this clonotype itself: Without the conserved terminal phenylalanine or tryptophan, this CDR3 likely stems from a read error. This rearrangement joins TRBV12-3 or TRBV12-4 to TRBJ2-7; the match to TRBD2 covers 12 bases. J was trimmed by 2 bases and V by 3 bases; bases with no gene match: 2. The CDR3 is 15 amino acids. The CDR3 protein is CASSFLAGGTYEQYL. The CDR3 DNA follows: TGTGCCAGCAGTTTCCTAGCGGGAGGGACCTACGAGCAGTACCTC.